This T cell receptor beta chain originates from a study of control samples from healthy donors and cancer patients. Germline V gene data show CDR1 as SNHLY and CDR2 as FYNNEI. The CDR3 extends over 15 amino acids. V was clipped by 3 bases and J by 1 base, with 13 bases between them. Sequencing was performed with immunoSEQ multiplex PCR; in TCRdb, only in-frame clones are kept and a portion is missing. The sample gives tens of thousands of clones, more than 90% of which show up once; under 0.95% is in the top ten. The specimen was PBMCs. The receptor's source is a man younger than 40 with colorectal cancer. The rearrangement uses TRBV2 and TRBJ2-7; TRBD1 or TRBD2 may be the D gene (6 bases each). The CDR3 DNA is TGTGCCAGCAGTGATAGGGGGGCTCGGTCCTACGAGCAGTACTTC. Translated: CASSDRGARSYEQYF.